The clone carrying this T cell receptor beta chain was counted ten times or more. What it binds is unknown. CDR3 size: 12 residues. Between the trimmed V and J ends, which lost 4 bases and 2 bases, there was a span of 5 bases. In germline, CDR1 is LGHDT, CDR2 YNNKEL (reference sequence). Sequencing was done on patients that had shown CD8+CD57+ cell expansion by flow cytometry. Blood was sampled before the patients had received any therapy. Genomic DNA, the template, was used for profiling of the TCR beta VDJ and CDR3. TCRdb re-called the reads through MiXCR, storing one row per CDR3 protein. The data show around 190,000 distinct CDR3 sequences, 45% to 60% seen once. The data stem from a study of CD8+CD57+ T cells in acquired aplastic anemia. Study overall: Sorted cells (CD4+ and CD8+) yielded DNA amounts that averaged about 3.4 ug.

Points from the study as a whole: CD8+ Simpson's diversity did not differ significantly between patients and controls. Common to patients and controls were twenty-nine CD8+ CDR3 sequences.

Sequencing was performed on sorted CD4+, CD8+, or CD8+CD57+ T cells (not recorded which) from PBMCs. This chain joins TRBV3-1 and TRBJ1-2, with no clear D. The clonotype was recovered from a human donor with aplastic anemia. The CDR3 here is CASSLENYGYTF. CDR3 in DNA: TGTGCCAGCAGCCTAGAAAACTATGGCTACACCTTC.